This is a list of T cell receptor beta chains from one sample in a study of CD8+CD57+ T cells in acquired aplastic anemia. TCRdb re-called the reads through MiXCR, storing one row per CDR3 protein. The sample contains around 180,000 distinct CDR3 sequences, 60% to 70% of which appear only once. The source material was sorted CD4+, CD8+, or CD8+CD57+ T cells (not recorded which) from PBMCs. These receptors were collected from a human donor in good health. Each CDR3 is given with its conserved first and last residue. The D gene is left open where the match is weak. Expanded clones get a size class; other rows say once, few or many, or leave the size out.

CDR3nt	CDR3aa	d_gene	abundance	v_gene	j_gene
TGCGCCAGCAGCAACAACTCCTACGAGCAGTACTTC	CASSNNSYEQYF	-	-	TRBV5-1	TRBJ2-7
TGTGCCAGCAGCTTAGAATGGCCCCTATCCGGGGAGCTGTTTTTT	CASSLEWPLSGELFF	-	many	TRBV7-2	TRBJ2-2
TGTGCCTGGGCTCTTTCAGCGGGACACGAGCAGTACTTC	CAWALSAGHEQYF	TRBD2	many	TRBV30	TRBJ2-7
TGTGCCAGCGGATATAGCGGGAGTTACAATGAGCAGTTCTTC	CASGYSGSYNEQFF	TRBD2	-	TRBV6-5	TRBJ2-1
TGTGCCAGCAGACTAGCGGTTCGCACAGATACGCAGTATTTT	CASRLAVRTDTQYF	TRBD2	-	TRBV6-5	TRBJ2-3
TGTGCCAGTAGTATAAGGTTCAACACTGAAGCTTTCTTT	CASSIRFNTEAFF	-	-	TRBV19	TRBJ1-1
TGCGCCAGCAGCTTACCGACGTTCACCGGGGAGCTGTTTTTT	CASSLPTFTGELFF	-	-	TRBV5-1	TRBJ2-2
TGCGCCAGCAGTATCGACAGGGGATCCGAGCAGTACTTC	CASSIDRGSEQYF	TRBD1	-	TRBV10-1	TRBJ2-7
TGTGCCACCAGCAGAGCGGGACTAGCGGGACCCAGCTCCTACGAGCAGTACTTC	CATSRAGLAGPSSYEQYF	TRBD2	-	TRBV15	TRBJ2-7
TGCAGCGTTGTATGGTGGGGGCTAGACTATGGCTACACCTTC	CSVVWWGLDYGYTF	-	many	TRBV29-1	TRBJ1-2
TGCAGCGTTGAAGATGGCTCTAGCGGGATCCGGGAGACCCAGTACTTC	CSVEDGSSGIRETQYF	TRBD2	-	TRBV29-1	TRBJ2-5
TGTGCCAGCAGTGCCCAGGGACTCTACGAGCAGTACTTC	CASSAQGLYEQYF	-	few	TRBV2	TRBJ2-7
TGTGCCACCAGTGATCAGGGGCAGGGGCTTGACAATGAGCAGTTCTTC	CATSDQGQGLDNEQFF	-	-	TRBV24-1	TRBJ2-1
TGTGCCAGCAGTATGCGACTAGCGACTCAGACCCAGTACTTC	CASSMRLATQTQYF	TRBD2	-	TRBV27	TRBJ2-5
TGCGCCAGCAGCACAGGGACAGGGAGATACGAGCAGTACTTC	CASSTGTGRYEQYF	TRBD1	few	TRBV10-2	TRBJ2-7
TGTGCCAGCTTCGGGGGGCCCCCGACTCCTGAAGCTTTCTTT	CASFGGPPTPEAFF	-	-	TRBV7-2	TRBJ1-1
TGCAGTGCTAGAGATCTGGAGAGCTCGGACTATGGCTACACCTTC	CSARDLESSDYGYTF	-	-	TRBV20-1	TRBJ1-2
TGTGCCAGCAGCGTAGGAGGTTCTCAGACCCAGTACTTC	CASSVGGSQTQYF	-	many	TRBV9	TRBJ2-5
TGTGCCAGCAGCGTAGTTTCAGGCTCCTACAATGAGCAGTTCTTC	CASSVVSGSYNEQFF	-	many	TRBV9	TRBJ2-1
TGTGCCACCAGTGATTCCCCCGCAACAGATACGCAGTATTTT	CATSDSPATDTQYF	-	-	TRBV24-1	TRBJ2-3
TGTGCCAGCAGCCCTAGCGGTAACTATGGCTACACCTTC	CASSPSGNYGYTF	-	-	TRBV9	TRBJ1-2
TGTGCCAGCAGTGAGGAGACTAATTCACCCCTCCACTTT	CASSEETNSPLHF	-	few	TRBV2	TRBJ1-6
TGCAGTGCTCGGGACAGAACCTACGAGCAGTACTTC	CSARDRTYEQYF	TRBD1	-	TRBV20-1	TRBJ2-7
TGTGCCAGCAGCGAAGGGACTAGCGGGGGGACGTACGAGCAGTACTTC	CASSEGTSGGTYEQYF	TRBD2	-	TRBV7-9	TRBJ2-7
TGTGCCAGCAGTAAATCACAGGGGGCGCTTGCTACGCAGTATTTC	CASSKSQGALATQYF	TRBD1	few	TRBV2	TRBJ2-3
TGCGCCAGCAGCACATCAGTCGGAGAGCCCCAGCATTTT	CASSTSVGEPQHF	-	-	TRBV10-2	TRBJ1-5
TGTGCCAGCAGCTTAGGACAGCTCCTACGGGCCCCCTCGTACTTC	CASSLGQLLRAPSYF	-	-	TRBV7-9	TRBJ2-5
TGTGCCAGCAGGGGACAGCCGATAGGAACCTACGAGCAGTACTTC	CASRGQPIGTYEQYF	TRBD1	-	TRBV11-3	TRBJ2-7
TGTGCCAGCAGCTTAGATCACGGTACGCAGTATTTT	CASSLDHGTQYF	-	-	TRBV11-2	TRBJ2-3
TGTGCCACCAGCAGCTTGGGGGCAGGGATAAACAATGAGCAGTTCTTC	CATSSLGAGINNEQFF	-	-	TRBV24-1	TRBJ2-1
TGTGCCAGCAGCCCAAATCCGTGGGGTCAGCCCCAGCATTTT	CASSPNPWGQPQHF	-	-	TRBV7-9	TRBJ1-5
TGTGCCAGCAGTGTGACTAGCGGGGTCTGGGAGCAGTTCTTC	CASSVTSGVWEQFF	TRBD2	-	TRBV2	TRBJ2-1
TGTGCCAGCAGCTCCCGTGGTAGCGGGGTTATAAGAACTAGCACAGATACGCAGTATTTT	CASSSRGSGVIRTSTDTQYF	TRBD2	-	TRBV7-6	TRBJ2-3
TGTGCCAGCAGTCCCCTAGCGGGGGGCGTCACAGATACGCAGTATTTT	CASSPLAGGVTDTQYF	TRBD2	many	TRBV6-2/TRBV6-3	TRBJ2-3
TGTGCCAGCAGCTTAGCGCTGGGAATCTACGAGCAGTACTTC	CASSLALGIYEQYF	-	-	TRBV7-2	TRBJ2-7
TGTGCCTGGAGAGGGAAGGGGTACGACCAGCCCCAGCATTTT	CAWRGKGYDQPQHF	-	-	TRBV30	TRBJ1-5
TGTGCCAGCAGTTACTCGGGGCGGGAGCGGGGTACGCAGTATTTT	CASSYSGRERGTQYF	TRBD2	-	TRBV6-6	TRBJ2-3
TGTGCCAGCAGTGTCGGCAAGACGAACACCGGGGAGCTGTTTTTT	CASSVGKTNTGELFF	-	-	TRBV2	TRBJ2-2
TGTGCCATCAGTGGAGAGAACAATCAGCCCCAGCATTTT	CAISGENNQPQHF	-	once	TRBV10-3	TRBJ1-5
TGTGCCAGCACCCCGACAGGGAATTCACCCCTCCACTTT	CASTPTGNSPLHF	TRBD1	-	TRBV2	TRBJ1-6
TGTGCCAGCAGCCACCAAGGACTGACCGGGGAGCTGTTTTTT	CASSHQGLTGELFF	-	many	TRBV5-6	TRBJ2-2